The source of this T cell receptor beta chain is a study of synovial regulatory T cells in juvenile arthritis. CDR3 length equals 15 residues. Nucleotide data are not available. CDR1 SGHAT and CDR2 FQDESV come from the germline V gene (reference sequence). TCRdb keeps only in-frame clones here, not all; method: immunoSEQ multiplex PCR. In total, the table holds about 10,000 clones. This TCR was recovered from a donor under 30 with juvenile idiopathic arthritis. V and J are TRBV11-1 and TRBJ1-1; TCRdb's D gene call, TRBD1, goes unchecked for lack of DNA. Sequenced: Treg cells from blood. The subset was: remaining (HLA-DR-negative) circulating blood Treg cells. The CDR3 region is CASSISGTGGTEAFF. The variable domain in full, with the rest retrieved from reference TRBV11-1 and TRBJ1-1, is EAEVAQSPRYKITEKSQAVAFWCDPISGHATLYWYRQILGQGPELLVQFQDESVVDDSQLPKDRFSAERLKGVDSTLKIQPAELGDSAMYLCASSISGTGGTEAFFGQGTRLTVV.